Each of the 5 T cell receptor beta chains below was sequenced from the same sample in a study of blood T cell repertoires in COVID-19. TCRdb's copy holds only in-frame clones and misses some; the assay was immunoSEQ multiplex PCR. The data show 70,000 or so clones, around 86% seen once. Material: peripheral blood. These TCRs come from a man between 70 and 80 years old with active or convalescent COVID-19.

The chain's CDR3 is CASSLGQPQHF. Written as DNA, the CDR3 is TGTGCCAGCAGTTTGGGCCAGCCCCAGCATTTT. This chain connects TRBV6-5 to TRBJ1-5; D remains unclear. The ends were cut back, 4 bases at V and 7 bases at J, with 5 bases in the middle. Germline-derived CDR1 and CDR2 are MNHEY and SVGAGI. The CDR3 is 11 amino acids.

J is TRBJ1-5 and V is TRBV15; D is uncertain. This CDR3 has 14 amino acids. With 1 base removed from V and 3 bases from J, the gap between germline ends came to 7 bases. Germline loops: CDR1 LNHNV, CDR2 YYDKDF (reference sequence). Here the CDR3 reads CATSRGQANQPQHF. The CDR3 DNA is TGTGCCACCAGCAGAGGACAAGCCAATCAGCCCCAGCATTTT.

The chain recombines TRBV6-1 with TRBJ2-7; possible D gene TRBD1, 5 bases. The CDR3 contains 15 residues. The germline CDR1 and CDR2 sequences are MNHNS and SASEGT. V was clipped by 3 bases and J by 1 base, with 13 bases between them. The CDR3 reads CASSEGPGPSYEQYF. The CDR3 DNA reads as TGTGCCAGCAGTGAGGGGCCAGGGCCTTCCTACGAGCAGTACTTC.

V is TRBV5-6 and J is TRBJ2-3; D is perhaps TRBD2 (6 bases). There are 16 residues in the CDR3. In germline, CDR1 is SGHDT, CDR2 YYEEEE. The V end was cut by 0 bases, the J end by 0 bases, with 11 bases between. The CDR3 is CASSLVPSVSTDTQYF. For the CDR3, the DNA is TGTGCCAGCAGCTTGGTGCCTAGCGTCAGCACAGATACGCAGTATTTT.

This clone was seen only once. CDR3 DNA sequence: TGTGCAACCACTTGGCGCGCGGCCATGAACACTGAAGCTTTCTTT. It translates to CATTWRAAMNTEAFF. This chain uses TRBV6-5 with TRBJ1-1; D remains unclear. The CDR3 loop spans 15 amino acids. Germline-derived CDR1 and CDR2 are MNHEY and SVGAGI.